The source of this T cell receptor beta chain is a study of T-cell memory formation after mild COVID-19. About the study: TCR clusters showed largely donor specificity.

Using constant-segment primers, 5'RACE produced TCR alpha and TCR beta cDNA libraries carrying sample barcodes and UMIs. TCRdb reprocessed the 5' RACE reads with MiXCR, giving one entry per CDR3 protein. The sample carries approximately 350,000 distinct CDR3 sequences, 13% to 15% recorded once. This clonotype was found a few times. The antigen remains unidentified. CDR1 and CDR2 from the germline V gene are MNHEY and SMNVEV (reference sequence). Trimming shortened V by 3 bases and J by 2 bases, and 13 bases separated the two germline ends. The CDR3 is 15 residues long. General study findings and limits: Clones that contracted from day 15 to 85 were balanced CD4/CD8, while later expanders leaned CD4+.

The sequenced sample consisted of PBMCs or a T cell subset sorted from them (not recorded which). The rearrangement uses TRBV27 and TRBJ2-5; D unclear. The sequence was collected from a young man who had mild COVID-19 (a few samples of this study predate the infection). Cell type and time point are not known. CDR3 DNA sequence: TGTGCCAGCAGTTTTTCCACTGGCAAGCAAGAGACCCAGTACTTC. This gives the protein CASSFSTGKQETQYF.